This T cell receptor beta chain emerged from a study of monozygotic twins with cystic fibrosis. Clones were sequenced by immunoSEQ multiplex PCR, and TCRdb holds only the in-frame ones, with some missing. Here the sample spans 30,000 to 35,000 clones, just over 95% being singletons. V lost 5 bases and J lost 2, with 15 bases in between. The CDR3 covers 15 residues. CDR1 is MNHEY and CDR2 is SMNVEV in the germline V gene (reference sequence). The TCR originated in a girl aged 2 to 9 with cystic fibrosis. The chain combines TRBV27 with TRBJ2-5, with D unclear. Sequencing was done on a sample of blood. The CDR3 DNA reads as TGTGCCAGCAGTCCGGTGACGTACCATCAAGAGACCCAGTACTTC. Amino acid sequence: CASSPVTYHQETQYF.